Below, one TCR beta chain is given with its context. In TCRdb, the 5' RACE reads were re-called with MiXCR into one record per CDR3 protein. The table has about 210,000 distinct CDR3 sequences, roughly 10% seen once. There are 13 residues in the CDR3. V lost 1 base to trimming and J lost 6 bases, with 13 bases between them. Germline V gene data show CDR1 as DFQATT and CDR2 as SNEGSKA (reference sequence). The data were taken from a study of T-cell memory formation after mild COVID-19. The sample comprised PBMCs or a T cell subset sorted from them (not recorded which). This rearrangement joins TRBV20-1 to TRBJ2-7, with D possibly being TRBD1 or TRBD2 (7 bases each). The receptor was derived from a man aged 18 to 29 who had mild COVID-19 (a few samples of this study predate the infection). Cell type and time point are not known. The CDR3 DNA is TGCAGTGCTAGAGCACAGGGGAGGGGCGAGCAGTACTTC. Translation gives CSARAQGRGEQYF.